These 28 T cell receptor beta chains share one sample of origin, sequenced in a study of T cells and Merkel cell carcinoma outcomes. The assay was immunoSEQ multiplex PCR, and TCRdb's table has in-frame clones only and misses some. This repertoire shows about 1,300 clones, under 95% found once; its top ten account for 4.5% to 5.5%. Sequencing was performed on tumor tissue from Merkel cell carcinoma. The origin of the receptors is a human donor with Merkel cell carcinoma.

The rearrangement links TRBV7-9 to TRBJ2-5, with TRBD2 as a possible D gene (6 bases). Trimming shortened V by 5 bases and J by 4 bases, and 17 bases separated the two germline ends. Germline CDR1 is SEHNR and CDR2 is FQNEAQ (reference sequence). The CDR3 contains 15 residues. The CDR3 reads CASSRETGVRETQYF. The CDR3 DNA reads TGTGCCAGCAGCCGCGAGACGGGGGTCCGAGAGACCCAGTACTTC.

The V gene is TRBV7-8, the J gene TRBJ2-3; a weak D match, TRBD2 (7 bases). V lost 5 bases and J 2 bases, leaving 17 bases between the germline ends. The V gene's germline CDR1 is SGHVS and CDR2 FQNEAQ. CDR3 length: 16 amino acids. The CDR3 is CASSAEGRGLTDTQYF. The CDR3 nucleotides read TGTGCCAGCAGCGCTGAGGGGCGGGGGCTCACAGATACGCAGTATTTT.

The genes are TRBV30 and TRBJ2-7, with 11 bases identical to TRBD2. This CDR3 region has 15 residues. V lost 0 bases and J lost 6; bases outside the gene matches: 7. Germline-derived CDR1 and CDR2 are GTSNPN and SVGIG (reference sequence). The CDR3 DNA follows: TGTGCCTGGAGTGTGAGGCTAGCGGGAGGTTCCGAGCAGTACTTC. Translating it yields CAWSVRLAGGSEQYF.

The gene calls are TRBV7-3 and TRBJ1-1; D unclear. CDR1 and CDR2 from the germline V gene are SGHTA and FQGTGA. Trimming removed 5 bases from V and 0 bases from J, with 7 bases in between. The CDR3 runs 13 residues. The CDR3 nucleotides read TGTGCCAGCAGCCTCTATATGAACACTGAAGCTTTCTTT. Protein sequence: CASSLYMNTEAFF.

The chain combines TRBV28 with TRBJ1-1; perhaps TRBD1 as D (5 bases). CDR3 length: 10 amino acids. Between the trimmed V and J ends, which lost 6 bases and 10 bases, there was a span of 9 bases. CDR1 and CDR2 (germline): MDHEN, SYDVKM. The DNA for the CDR3 is TGTGCCAGCAGAGGGGTCGGAGCTTTCTTT. Protein product: CASRGVGAFF.

This chain uses TRBV18 with TRBJ2-5; 13 nucleotides line up with TRBD2. With V trimmed by 6 bases and J by 4 bases, 5 bases remained unmatched. The CDR3 length is 15 residues. The germline CDR1 and CDR2 sequences are KGHSH and LQKENI. The CDR3 DNA reads TGTGCCAGCTCTACTAGCGGGAGGGCCGGAGAGACCCAGTACTTC. Translation gives CASSTSGRAGETQYF.

V gene TRBV4-1 combines with J gene TRBJ2-7; either TRBD1 or TRBD2 may fit D (6 bases each). Germline V gives CDR1 MGHRA, CDR2 YSYEKL. This CDR3 has 13 residues. Trimming took off 5 bases at V and 4 bases at J, with 12 bases between the two ends. The CDR3 region has the DNA TGCGCCAGCAGCGTGGCGGGACAATACGAGCAGTACTTC. Amino acid sequence: CASSVAGQYEQYF.

This chain links TRBV7-8 with TRBJ2-7, with 9 bases lining up with TRBD1. Germline-derived CDR1 and CDR2 are SGHVS and FQNEAQ. This CDR3 has 14 residues. The junction had 0 bases not matched to a gene; V was cut back by 1 base and J by 2 bases. The CDR3 is CASSLGTGAYEQYF. The CDR3 DNA is TGTGCCAGCAGCTTAGGGACAGGGGCCTACGAGCAGTACTTC.

The gene calls are TRBV7-3 and TRBJ2-2; TRBD2 agrees at 13 bases. The CDR3 is 19 residues long. Looked up from germline, CDR1 is SGHTA and CDR2 is FQGTGA. V lost 1 base and J lost 5; bases outside the gene matches: 10. The CDR3 is CASSLKPRTSGSRTGELFF. The CDR3 nucleotides read TGTGCCAGCAGCTTAAAACCCCGGACTAGCGGGAGTAGGACCGGGGAGCTGTTTTTT.

This chain uses TRBV7-8 with TRBJ1-4; unclear D gene. CDR1 is SGHVS, CDR2 FQNEAQ, per germline. Trimming took off 1 base at V and 10 bases at J, with 16 bases between the two ends. The CDR3 runs to 15 residues. The CDR3 reads CASSLDFGHLGKLFF. CDR3 sequence (DNA): TGTGCCAGCAGCTTAGATTTCGGTCACCTAGGAAAACTGTTTTTT.

This clone was counted only a few times. The V call is TRBV5-6, the J call TRBJ1-4, with D perhaps matching TRBD1 (5 bases). The length of the CDR3 is 15 residues. Trimming shortened V by 2 bases and J by 7 bases, and 15 bases separated the two germline ends. Germline values: CDR1 SGHDT, CDR2 YYEEEE. Written as DNA, the CDR3 is TGTGCCAGCAGCTTTAGAAGGGCCGGGGGTGAAAAACTGTTTTTT. It translates to CASSFRRAGGEKLFF.

The chain links TRBV7-9 to TRBJ1-2; D not certain. Germline lookup yields CDR1 SEHNR and CDR2 FQNEAQ (reference sequence). The CDR3 covers 16 residues. V dropped 5 bases and J dropped 2 bases, with 18 bases sitting between them. The CDR3 sequence: CASSPGGGQANYGYTF. CDR3 nucleotides: TGTGCCAGCAGCCCAGGCGGAGGCCAGGCCAACTATGGCTACACCTTC.

The V call is TRBV6-1, the J call TRBJ2-1; D unclear. The CDR3 is made up of 13 amino acids. Germline V lookup: CDR1 MNHNS, CDR2 SASEGT. With 7 bases removed from V and 9 bases from J, the gap between germline ends came to 16 bases. For the CDR3, the DNA is TGTGCCAGCATGGTGAGCAGCACCTTTGAGCAGTTCTTC. Its translation is CASMVSSTFEQFF.

The V and J genes are TRBV7-8 and TRBJ2-7, with D maybe TRBD1 (5 bases). CDR3 length equals 15 residues. Trimming left V 0 bases short and J 2 bases short, with 11 bases between. The germline V gene encodes CDR1 SGHVS and CDR2 FQNEAQ. The CDR3 region has the DNA TGTGCCAGCAGCTTAGCGCCCCAAGGGGCCTACGAGCAGTACTTC. Translation gives CASSLAPQGAYEQYF.

The chain uses TRBV2 and TRBJ2-7; D gene uncertain. Germline V gene lookup returns CDR1 SNHLY and CDR2 FYNNEI. The germline V and J ends were trimmed by 4 bases and 6 bases, with 13 bases remaining between them. CDR3 length: 13 residues. The DNA for the CDR3 is TGTGCCAGCAGTGTGGGCCCACGGGTCGAGCAGTACTTC. This translates into CASSVGPRVEQYF.

J is TRBJ2-1 and V is TRBV7-2; D is ambiguous. The CDR3 spans 11 residues. CDR1 is SGHTA and CDR2 is FQGNSA in the germline V gene. V was cut by 4 bases and J by 14 bases, with 12 bases left in between. The CDR3 nucleotides read TGTGCCAGCAGCTCCGGGCTAGTAGAGTTCTTC. Translated: CASSSGLVEFF.

The rearrangement joins TRBV7-9 to TRBJ2-6, with D possibly TRBD2 on 6 matching bases. The germline V and J ends were trimmed by 9 bases and 0 bases, with 18 bases remaining between them. The CDR3 is 17 residues long. The germline V gene has CDR1 SEHNR and CDR2 FQNEAQ (reference sequence). The CDR3 region is CASLELGTVSGANVLTF. The CDR3 coding sequence is TGTGCCAGTCTAGAGCTTGGGACTGTCTCTGGGGCCAACGTCCTGACTTTC.

The J gene is TRBJ1-1, the V gene TRBV6-6; D is possibly TRBD1 (6 bases). Germline CDR1 MNHNY, CDR2 SVGAGI (reference sequence). Trimming removed 2 bases at V and 1 base at J, with 14 bases between. This CDR3 has 16 residues. This CDR3 reads CASSYQTGTTNTEAFF. As DNA, the CDR3 is TGTGCCAGCAGTTACCAAACCGGGACAACGAACACTGAAGCTTTCTTT.

CDR3 loop: CASSPGLGNQPQHF. In DNA form, the CDR3 reads TGCGCCAGCAGCCCCGGACTTGGGAATCAGCCCCAGCATTTT. V gene TRBV5-1 combines with J gene TRBJ1-5; no clear D. Germline V gives CDR1 SGHRS, CDR2 YFSETQ. Trimming pared 4 bases from V and 4 bases from J, leaving 12 bases between. The CDR3 runs to 14 residues.

J is TRBJ2-1 and V is TRBV5-4; the D is unclear. Germline lookup yields CDR1 SGHNT and CDR2 YYREEE (reference sequence). The CDR3 has 13 residues. The V and J ends lost 0 bases and 10 bases respectively, with 11 bases between them. For the CDR3, the DNA is TGTGCCAGCAGCTTGGATTGGGGAATGGAGCAGTTCTTC. This encodes CASSLDWGMEQFF.

There are a few counts of this clone. This same CDR3 is encoded by further DNA sequences in the sample. The V and J genes are TRBV4-1 and TRBJ1-2; TRBD1 aligns across 7 bases. The CDR3 extends over 14 amino acids. CDR1 and CDR2 from the germline V gene are MGHRA and YSYEKL. V trimming: 1 base; J trimming: 7 bases; junction bases outside the gene matches: 6. The CDR3 nucleotides are TGCGCCAGCAGCCAAGGACAGGGAGGAGGTGGCTACACCTTC. Translating gives CASSQGQGGGGYTF.

The V call is TRBV27, the J call TRBJ1-2; a weak D match, TRBD1 (5 bases). Trimming pared 4 bases from V and 8 bases from J, leaving 17 bases between. This CDR3 is built from 14 residues. Germline CDR1 MNHEY, CDR2 SMNVEV (reference sequence). The CDR3 nucleotides read TGTGCCAGCAGTTACTCCCGGGACTCCTCCGGCTACACCTTC. Protein product: CASSYSRDSSGYTF.

V gene TRBV6-5 combines with J gene TRBJ1-2; perhaps TRBD1 as D (6 bases). The V end lost 0 bases, the J end lost 2 bases, and 13 bases lay between the germline ends. Germline V gene lookup returns CDR1 MNHEY and CDR2 SVGAGI. CDR3 length: 16 residues. CDR3 loop: CASSYSGGRRNYGYTF. CDR3 bases: TGTGCCAGCAGTTACTCAGGGGGGCGCCGGAACTATGGCTACACCTTC.

This chain links TRBV5-1 with TRBJ2-5; 7 nucleotides line up with TRBD2. CDR1 is SGHRS and CDR2 is YFSETQ in the germline V gene. The CDR3 covers 13 residues. After removal of 5 bases from V and 4 bases from J, the junction contained 5 bases not matched to a gene. The CDR3: CASSREVGETQYF. The CDR3 DNA sequence: TGCGCCAGCAGTCGGGAGGTGGGAGAGACCCAGTACTTC.

V is TRBV30 and J is TRBJ2-2; D is uncertain. Trimming left V 0 bases short and J 0 bases short, with 5 bases between. The germline V gene encodes CDR1 GTSNPN and CDR2 SVGIG (reference sequence). This CDR3 contains 14 residues. CDR3 amino acids: CAWSVKTNTGELFF. The CDR3 DNA is TGTGCCTGGAGTGTAAAGACGAACACCGGGGAGCTGTTTTTT.

V is TRBV29-1 and J is TRBJ2-5; tentatively, D is TRBD1 (7 bases). The CDR3 spans 13 residues. Germline-derived CDR1 and CDR2 are SQVTM and ANQGSEA. V was pared by 5 bases and J by 5 bases, with 15 bases between. The CDR3 region is CSVRGRGAETQYF. CDR3 nucleotide sequence: TGCAGCGTTCGCGGCAGGGGGGCCGAGACCCAGTACTTC.

The gene calls are TRBV7-6 and TRBJ2-1; 8 bases fit TRBD2. The V gene's germline CDR1 is SGHVS and CDR2 FNYEAQ. The CDR3 covers 15 residues. V lost 5 bases and J lost 4; bases outside the gene matches: 7. The DNA for the CDR3 is TGTGCCAGCAGCCCGCGGGGGGAGGGGTACAATGAGCAGTTCTTC. Protein product: CASSPRGEGYNEQFF.

The chain employs TRBV10-1 and TRBJ2-7, with unresolved D. Germline V lookup: CDR1 WNHNN, CDR2 SYGVQD (reference sequence). V lost 3 bases and J 10 bases, leaving 10 bases between the germline ends. The CDR3 covers 11 residues. The CDR3 protein is CASSESREQYF. CDR3 in DNA: TGCGCCAGCAGTGAATCAAGGGAACAGTACTTC.